A single sample is the source of the 31 T cell receptor beta chains below, sequenced in a study of T cells in Graves' hyperthyroidism and ophthalmopathy. Authors of the study amplified TCR beta CDR3 regions from RNA transcripts. HTBI primers were employed in a first-round RT-PCR of the TCR CDR3. Using its own MiXCR run on the multiplex PCR reads, TCRdb lists one record per CDR3 protein. The data show hundreds of thousands of distinct CDR3 sequences, roughly 15% seen once. Material: blood. These receptors were obtained from a woman younger than 35 with Graves' hyperthyroidism.

This clonotype was counted between two and nine times. The CDR3: CASSFLGPMHTQYF. The DNA for the CDR3 is TGTGCCAGCAGTTTCCTCGGACCCATGCATACGCAGTATTTT. The rearrangement uses TRBV27 and TRBJ2-3, with no clear D. V lost 3 bases, J lost 7 bases, and 14 bases lay in between. This CDR3 is built from 14 residues. Germline V gene data show CDR1 as MNHEY and CDR2 as SMNVEV (reference sequence).

The chain links TRBV29-1 to TRBJ2-7, with D possibly TRBD1 on 6 matching bases. The end of the DNA is better explained by TRBJ2-1, so the J call may be wrong. CDR1 is SQVTM, CDR2 ANQGSEA, per germline. The CDR3 length is 16 residues. CDR3 loop: CNRTDGVRGSSYEQFF. For the CDR3, the DNA is TGCAACCGGACAGACGGTGTCAGGGGAAGCTCCTACGAGCAGTTCTTC.

This clonotype appeared many times. CDR3 region: CASSGLAGGPWAYNEQFF. The CDR3 region has the DNA TGTGCCAGCAGCGGGCTAGCGGGAGGGCCTTGGGCCTACAATGAGCAGTTCTTC. The chain uses TRBV11-3 and TRBJ2-1; TRBD2 aligns across 12 bases. Germline CDR1 SGHNT, CDR2 YENEEA. This CDR3 comprises 18 residues. After removal of 5 bases from V and 2 bases from J, the junction contained 10 bases not matched to a gene. The full variable domain, in which reference TRBV11-3 and TRBJ2-1 provide the parts outside the CDR3, is EAGVVQSPRYKIIEKKQPVAFWCNPISGHNTLYWYLQNLGQGPELLIRYENEEAVDDSQLPKDRFSAERLKGVDSTLKIQPAELGDSAVYLCASSGLAGGPWAYNEQFFGPGTRLTVL.

V and J are TRBV20-1 and TRBJ2-1, with 10 bases that match TRBD2. The junction had 6 bases not matched to a gene; V was cut back by 5 bases and J by 2 bases. The CDR3 consists of 15 residues. The germline V gene has CDR1 DFQATT and CDR2 SNEGSKA (reference sequence). CDR3 nucleotides: TGCAGTGCTCTGGATAGCGGGAGGACCTACAATGAGCAGTTCTTC. As protein: CSALDSGRTYNEQFF.

The rearrangement links TRBV6-1 to TRBJ2-4; 9 bases line up with TRBD1. CDR3 length equals 16 residues. Germline V gene sequence: CDR1 MNHNS, CDR2 SASEGT. With 2 bases clipped from V and 2 bases from J, the junction kept 4 bases outside the gene matches. CDR3 DNA: TGTGCCAGCAGTGAACTGGGGACAGGGACCAAAAACATTCAGTACTTC. Encoded protein: CASSELGTGTKNIQYF.

The V and J genes are TRBV2 and TRBJ2-7; D uncertain. The V gene lost 5 bases and the J gene lost 2 bases, with 13 bases spanning the gap. The CDR3 length is 14 residues. Germline assignment: CDR1 SNHLY and CDR2 FYNNEI. The CDR3 DNA reads TGTGCCAGCAGTCCGCGACTCCCGCCCTACGAGCAGTACTTC. Translating gives CASSPRLPPYEQYF.

At least ten counts were recorded for this clonotype. The chain joins TRBV28 to TRBJ2-7; TRBD1 is a possible D gene (6 bases). With 4 bases removed from V and 6 bases from J, the gap between germline ends came to 16 bases. This CDR3 region has 14 residues. Germline V lookup: CDR1 MDHEN, CDR2 SYDVKM. The CDR3 coding sequence is TGTGCCAGCAGTTCACAGGGTCAGTCTCGCGAGCAGTACTTC. Translation: CASSSQGQSREQYF.

The chain combines TRBV7-9 with TRBJ1-1; 7 nucleotides agree with TRBD1. Germline values: CDR1 SEHNR, CDR2 FQNEAQ (reference sequence). J lost 3 bases, V lost 3 bases, and 10 bases had no gene match. The CDR3 consists of 16 residues. The CDR3 protein is CASSLSGGGMDTEAFF. The CDR3, as DNA: TGTGCCAGCAGCTTGTCAGGGGGGGGAATGGACACTGAAGCTTTCTTT.

In its sample, this clonotype was seen many times. This rearrangement joins TRBV28 to TRBJ1-1; tentative D call: TRBD1 (5 bases). The V and J ends lost 7 bases and 1 base respectively, with 16 bases between them. Per germline, CDR1 MDHEN and CDR2 SYDVKM. CDR3 length equals 15 residues. CDR3 loop: CASTNGGLENTEAFF. The DNA of the CDR3 is TGTGCCAGCACCAATGGGGGACTGGAGAACACTGAAGCTTTCTTT.

The sample holds a few counts of this clonotype. The chain employs TRBV4-1 and TRBJ1-5, with unresolved D. The CDR3 covers 13 residues. V was cut by 4 bases and J by 7 bases, with 11 bases left in between. Per germline, CDR1 MGHRA and CDR2 YSYEKL. As DNA, the CDR3 is TGCGCCAGCAGCCCCCATGGGGTCCAGCCCCAGCATTTT. Translation gives CASSPHGVQPQHF.

This clonotype came up many times. The V gene is TRBV27, the J gene TRBJ2-7, with TRBD2 as a possible D gene (8 bases). V lost 8 bases and J 6 bases, leaving 29 bases between the germline ends. CDR1 is MNHEY and CDR2 is SMNVEV in the germline V gene (reference sequence). The CDR3 loop spans 17 amino acids. The CDR3 is CASREAGGLAGNGEQYF. CDR3 DNA sequence: TGTGCCAGCCGGGAGGCAGGGGGATTAGCGGGAAATGGCGAGCAGTACTTC.

This clonotype was recorded a few times. J is TRBJ2-7 and V is TRBV4-2; D unresolved. Germline CDR1 reads LGHNA; CDR2 reads YNFKEQ. V dropped 1 base and J dropped 4 bases, with 8 bases sitting between them. The CDR3 extends over 13 amino acids. The chain's CDR3 is CASSQAERYEQYF. CDR3 DNA: TGTGCCAGCAGCCAAGCCGAAAGATACGAGCAGTACTTC.

This sequence joins TRBV12-3 or TRBV12-4 and TRBJ1-5; 9 bases line up with TRBD1. Trimming at V came to 5 bases and at J to 3 bases, leaving 5 bases not matched to a gene. The CDR3 length is 15 residues. CDR3 residues: CASSRQGGANQPQHF. Here the CDR3 DNA reads TGTGCCAGCAGTCGACAGGGGGGTGCCAATCAGCCCCAGCATTTT.

This clonotype has just one count. The chain carries TRBV7-2 and TRBJ2-6, with 7 bases that match TRBD1. The CDR3 has 17 amino acids. CDR1 and CDR2 from the germline V gene are SGHTA and FQGNSA. V was pared by 5 bases and J by 0 bases, with 7 bases of the junction left unmatched. CDR3 sequence (DNA): TGTGCCAGCAGCCGGGACAGTGCCCCCTCTGGGGCCAACGTCCTGACTTTC. Encoded protein: CASSRDSAPSGANVLTF.

Of note for this clonotype: A read error likely explains this, since a far larger clone differs by one base. For the CDR3, the DNA is TGTGCCAGCAGCTCGGAGGCGTACGAGCAGCACTTC. It specifies CASSSEAYEQHF. V is TRBV7-8 and J is TRBJ2-7, with D tentatively TRBD2 (5 bases). Germline CDR1 reads SGHVS; CDR2 reads FQNEAQ. This CDR3 is built from 12 residues.

This clonotype was counted at least ten times. This chain uses TRBV11-2 with TRBJ2-7; 12 nucleotides agree with TRBD2. Germline V CDR1 and CDR2: SGHAT, FQNNGV. The CDR3 is 17 residues long. With V trimmed by 0 bases and J by 6 bases, 9 bases remained unmatched. CDR3 nucleotides: TGTGCCAGCAGCTTAGATGGGGGACTAGCGGGCGGACGCGAGCAGTACTTC. It is translated as CASSLDGGLAGGREQYF.

This clonotype came up many times. The chain recombines TRBV5-7 with TRBJ2-1, with D possibly being TRBD1 (6 bases). TRBV5-7 is known as an ORF, though its function is uncertain. V lost 3 bases, J lost 0 bases, and 16 bases lay in between. This CDR3 comprises 17 residues. In nucleotides, the CDR3 is TGTGCCAGCAGCTCCCGACAGGTGGGGGCCTCCTACAATGAGCAGTTCTTC. Protein product: CASSSRQVGASYNEQFF.

The chain employs TRBV12-3 or TRBV12-4 and TRBJ2-2; D uncertain. The CDR3 has 13 amino acids. Trimming cost V 7 bases and J 5 bases, with 11 bases left between them. CDR3 protein: CASTLSITGELFF. CDR3 bases: TGTGCCAGCACCTTATCCATTACCGGGGAGCTGTTTTTT.

This clonotype came up many times. The rearrangement joins TRBV30 to TRBJ2-5; no definite D call. Germline loops: CDR1 GTSNPN, CDR2 SVGIG (reference sequence). The CDR3 length is 13 residues. V lost 4 bases to trimming and J lost 4 bases, with 13 bases between them. This CDR3 reads CAWNRVRGETQYF. The CDR3 nucleotides are TGTGCCTGGAACCGGGTCAGAGGAGAGACCCAGTACTTC.

This sequence joins TRBV11-2 and TRBJ2-4; TRBD2 matches at 7 bases. Trimming removed 8 bases from V and 0 bases from J; junction bases left unmatched: 10. This CDR3 region has 16 residues. Germline CDR1 is SGHAT and CDR2 is FQNNGV. Here the CDR3 DNA reads TGTGCCAGCGGGGAGGGCGACAGTATAGCCAAAAACATTCAGTACTTC. Translating it yields CASGEGDSIAKNIQYF. Together with reference TRBV11-2 and TRBJ2-4, the CDR3 gives the full variable domain: EAGVAQSPRYKIIEKRQSVAFWCNPISGHATLYWYQQILGQGPKLLIQFQNNGVVDDSQLPKDRFSAERLKGVDSTLKIQPAKLEDSAVYLCASGEGDSIAKNIQYFGAGTRLSVL.

This clonotype appeared a few times. The V and J genes are TRBV9 and TRBJ2-7, with 9 nucleotides matching TRBD2. After removal of 0 bases from V and 2 bases from J, the junction contained 3 bases not matched to a gene. The CDR3 consists of 15 residues. The germline V gene encodes CDR1 SGDLS and CDR2 YYNGEE. The CDR3 loop reads CASSVDASGTYEQYF. For the CDR3, the DNA is TGTGCCAGCAGCGTAGATGCTAGCGGGACCTACGAGCAGTACTTC.

Here the CDR3 reads CARGQAVQYF. DNA of the CDR3: TGTGCCAGGGGACAGGCAGTACAGTACTTC. This chain connects TRBV24-1 to TRBJ2-5; 8 bases are a match to TRBD1. In germline, CDR1 is KGHDR, CDR2 SFDVKD. The CDR3 extends over 10 amino acids. V was pared by 11 bases and J by 11 bases, with 6 bases of the junction left unmatched.

A few counts support this clonotype. The rearrangement uses TRBV7-2 and TRBJ2-5, with TRBD2 matching 13 bases. Looked up from germline, CDR1 is SGHTA and CDR2 is FQGNSA. This CDR3 is built from 19 residues. The ends lost 5 bases at V and 3 bases at J; junction bases unmatched: 15. CDR3 protein: CASSLRRTSGSGRKETQYF. The DNA for the CDR3 is TGTGCCAGCAGCCTGCGAAGGACTAGCGGGAGCGGGAGGAAAGAGACCCAGTACTTC.

This clonotype was counted ten times or more. J is TRBJ2-5 and V is TRBV7-2, with TRBD2 matching 10 bases. Trimming took 5 bases from V and 4 from J; bases not matched to a gene: 7. The CDR3 is 15 residues long. Germline CDR1 and CDR2: SGHTA and FQGNSA. CDR3 DNA sequence: TGTGCCAGCAGCACTAGCGGGACCGTGGCAGAGACCCAGTACTTC. Translation gives CASSTSGTVAETQYF.

This clonotype was observed at least ten times. The chain couples TRBV11-2 to TRBJ2-1; 10 positions agree with TRBD2. The CDR3 runs to 15 residues. Germline V gene sequence: CDR1 SGHAT, CDR2 FQNNGV. The V and J ends lost 6 bases and 6 bases, in that order; junction bases with no gene match: 8. CDR3 protein: CASSSLLAGINEQFF. As DNA, the CDR3 is TGTGCCAGCAGTTCCCTACTAGCGGGGATCAATGAGCAGTTCTTC.

This clonotype was observed a handful of times. The rearrangement links TRBV28 to TRBJ1-3, with D possibly matching TRBD1 (6 bases). Germline V gives CDR1 MDHEN, CDR2 SYDVKM. Trimming removed 10 bases from V and 4 bases from J, with 11 bases in between. The CDR3 consists of 12 residues. The CDR3 sequence: CATGGHGNTIYF. The CDR3 nucleotides are TGTGCCACGGGGGGCCACGGAAACACCATATATTTT.

The gene calls are TRBV18 and TRBJ2-1; D not resolved. Germline V gene sequence: CDR1 KGHSH, CDR2 LQKENI. Trimming removed 3 bases at V and 3 bases at J, with 18 bases between. The length of the CDR3 is 17 residues. The CDR3: CASSPTSELRNYNEQFF. Here the CDR3 DNA reads TGTGCCAGCTCACCTACTTCGGAGTTGCGCAACTACAATGAGCAGTTCTTC.

This clonotype was seen many times. J is TRBJ2-3 and V is TRBV11-2; TRBD2 matches 7 bases. Germline CDR1 reads SGHAT; CDR2 reads FQNNGV. Trimming took 4 bases from V and 3 from J; bases not matched to a gene: 7. The CDR3 length is 15 residues. In DNA form, the CDR3 reads TGTGCCAGCAGCTCCCTCATGGGAGGGACAGATACGCAGTATTTT. Its translation: CASSSLMGGTDTQYF. The full variable domain, its missing parts supplied by reference TRBV11-2 and TRBJ2-3, is EAGVAQSPRYKIIEKRQSVAFWCNPISGHATLYWYQQILGQGPKLLIQFQNNGVVDDSQLPKDRFSAERLKGVDSTLKIQPAKLEDSAVYLCASSSLMGGTDTQYFGPGTRLTVL.

There are a few counts of this clonotype. The chain is built from TRBV7-6 and TRBJ2-5, with no clear D. This CDR3 has 12 residues. CDR1 is SGHVS and CDR2 is FNYEAQ in the germline V gene. The germline V and J ends were trimmed by 4 bases and 3 bases, with 6 bases remaining between them. The CDR3 nucleotides read TGTGCCAGCAGCTCCGACGAAGAGACCCAGTACTTC. It specifies CASSSDEETQYF.

The table lists this clonotype with a few counts. The J gene is TRBJ2-1, the V gene TRBV7-8; 9 nucleotides match TRBD2. This CDR3 is 16 amino acids long. From germline, CDR1 is SGHVS and CDR2 FQNEAQ. J lost 2 bases, V lost 3 bases, and 5 bases had no gene match. The CDR3 region is CASSFRLAETYNEQFF. In DNA form, the CDR3 reads TGTGCCAGCAGCTTCCGACTAGCGGAGACCTACAATGAGCAGTTCTTC.

This clonotype was counted many times. CDR3 nucleotide sequence: TGTGCCAGCAGCTTAGTGAGGGGACAGGGGACGAAGCAGTACTTC. This codes for CASSLVRGQGTKQYF. The rearrangement links TRBV7-8 to TRBJ2-7; TRBD1 matches at 10 bases. This CDR3 region has 15 residues. Germline V gene data show CDR1 as SGHVS and CDR2 as FQNEAQ. Trimming took 1 base from V and 8 from J; bases not matched to a gene: 8.